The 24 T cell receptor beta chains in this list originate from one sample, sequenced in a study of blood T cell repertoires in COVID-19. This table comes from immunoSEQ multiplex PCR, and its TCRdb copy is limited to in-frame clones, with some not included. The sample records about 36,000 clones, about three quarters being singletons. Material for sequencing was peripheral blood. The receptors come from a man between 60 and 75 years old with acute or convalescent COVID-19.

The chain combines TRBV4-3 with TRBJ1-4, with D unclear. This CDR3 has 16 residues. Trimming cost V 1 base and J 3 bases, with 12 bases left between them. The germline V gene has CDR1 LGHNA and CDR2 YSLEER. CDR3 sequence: CASSQGGYGSNEKLFF. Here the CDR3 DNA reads TGCGCCAGCAGCCAAGGAGGGTATGGGTCTAATGAAAAACTGTTTTTT.

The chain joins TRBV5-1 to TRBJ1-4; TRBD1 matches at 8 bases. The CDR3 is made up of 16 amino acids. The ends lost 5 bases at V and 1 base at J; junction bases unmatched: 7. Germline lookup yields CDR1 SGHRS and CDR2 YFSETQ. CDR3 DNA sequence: TGCGCCAGCAGAAAAGGACAGGGTCAAACTAATGAAAAACTGTTTTTT. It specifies CASRKGQGQTNEKLFF.

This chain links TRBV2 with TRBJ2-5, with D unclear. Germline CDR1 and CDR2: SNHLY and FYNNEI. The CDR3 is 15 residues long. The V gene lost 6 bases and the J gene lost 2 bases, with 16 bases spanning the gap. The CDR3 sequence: CASRSDMIQQETQYF. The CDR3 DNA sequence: TGTGCCAGCAGGTCTGACATGATCCAACAAGAGACCCAGTACTTC.

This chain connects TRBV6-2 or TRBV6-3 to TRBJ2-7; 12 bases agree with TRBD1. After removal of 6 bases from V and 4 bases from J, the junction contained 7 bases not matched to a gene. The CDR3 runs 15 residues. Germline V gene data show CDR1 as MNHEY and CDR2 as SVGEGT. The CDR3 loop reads CASSSGTGGRYEQYF. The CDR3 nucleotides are TGTGCCAGCAGCTCGGGGACAGGGGGCAGGTACGAGCAGTACTTC.

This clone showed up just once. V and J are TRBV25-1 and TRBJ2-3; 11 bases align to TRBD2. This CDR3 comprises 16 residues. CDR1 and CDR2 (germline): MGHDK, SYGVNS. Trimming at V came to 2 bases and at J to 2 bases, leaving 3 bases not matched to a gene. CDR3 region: CASSEGTSGATDTQYF. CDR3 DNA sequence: TGTGCCAGCAGTGAAGGGACTAGCGGAGCCACAGATACGCAGTATTTT. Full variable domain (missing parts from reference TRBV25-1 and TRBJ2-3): EADIYQTPRYLVIGTGKKITLECSQTMGHDKMYWYQQDPGMELHLIHYSYGVNSTEKGDLSSESTVSRIRTEHFPLTLESARPSHTSQYLCASSEGTSGATDTQYFGPGTRLTVL.

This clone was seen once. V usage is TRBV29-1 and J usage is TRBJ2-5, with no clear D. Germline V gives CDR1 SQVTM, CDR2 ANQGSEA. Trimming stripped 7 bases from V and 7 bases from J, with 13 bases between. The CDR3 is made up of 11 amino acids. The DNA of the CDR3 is TGCAGCGCCCTAGAAGCCGGGACCCAGTACTTC. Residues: CSALEAGTQYF. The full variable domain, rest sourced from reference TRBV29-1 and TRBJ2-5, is SAVISQKPSRDICQRGTSLTIQCQVDSQVTMMFWYRQQPGQSLTLIATANQGSEATYESGFVIDKFPISRPNLTFSTLTVSNMSPEDSSIYLCSALEAGTQYFGPGTRLLVL.

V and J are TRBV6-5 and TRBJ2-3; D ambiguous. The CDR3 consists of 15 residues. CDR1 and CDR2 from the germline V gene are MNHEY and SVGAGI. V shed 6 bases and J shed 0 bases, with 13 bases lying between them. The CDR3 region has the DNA TGTGCCAGCAGCCGAGGTCTGGTTAGCACAGATACGCAGTATTTT. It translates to CASSRGLVSTDTQYF.

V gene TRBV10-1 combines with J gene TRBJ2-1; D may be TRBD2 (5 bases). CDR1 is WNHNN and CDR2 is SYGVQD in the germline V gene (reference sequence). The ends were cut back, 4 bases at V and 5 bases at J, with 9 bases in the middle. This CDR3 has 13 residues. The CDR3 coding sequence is TGCGCCAGCAGTGGGCTAGCAAACAATGAGCAGTTCTTC. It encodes CASSGLANNEQFF.

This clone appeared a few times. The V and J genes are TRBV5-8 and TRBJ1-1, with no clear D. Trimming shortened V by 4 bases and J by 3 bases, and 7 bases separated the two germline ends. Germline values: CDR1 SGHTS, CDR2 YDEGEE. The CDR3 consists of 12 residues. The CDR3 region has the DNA TGTGCCAGCAGCGACCGGGACACTGAAGCTTTCTTT. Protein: CASSDRDTEAFF.

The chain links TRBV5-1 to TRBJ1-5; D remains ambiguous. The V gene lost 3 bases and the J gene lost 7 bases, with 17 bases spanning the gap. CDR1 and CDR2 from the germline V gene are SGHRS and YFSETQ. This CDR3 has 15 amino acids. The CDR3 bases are TGCGCCAGCAGCTCCGGGGATGGGTTTGGGCAGCCCCAGCATTTT. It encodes CASSSGDGFGQPQHF.

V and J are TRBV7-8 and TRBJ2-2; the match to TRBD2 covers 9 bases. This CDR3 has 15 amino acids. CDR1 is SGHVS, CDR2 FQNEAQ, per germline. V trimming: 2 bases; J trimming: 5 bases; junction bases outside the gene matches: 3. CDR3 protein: CASSLITSGTGELFF. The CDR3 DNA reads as TGTGCCAGCAGCTTAATCACTAGCGGGACCGGGGAGCTGTTTTTT.

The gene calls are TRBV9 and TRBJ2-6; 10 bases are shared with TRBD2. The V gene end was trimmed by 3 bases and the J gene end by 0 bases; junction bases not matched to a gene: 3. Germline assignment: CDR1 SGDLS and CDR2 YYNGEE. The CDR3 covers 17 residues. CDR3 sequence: CASSGLAGHSGANVLTF. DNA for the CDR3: TGTGCCAGCAGCGGACTAGCGGGTCACTCTGGGGCCAACGTCCTGACTTTC.

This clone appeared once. CDR3 amino acids: CAISGVAGLNEQFF. DNA of the CDR3: TGTGCCATCAGTGGAGTAGCGGGTCTAAATGAGCAGTTCTTC. The chain uses TRBV10-3 and TRBJ2-1, with 7 bases matching TRBD2. This CDR3 has 14 amino acids. V lost 4 bases and J lost 7; bases outside the gene matches: 7. The germline V gene has CDR1 ENHRY and CDR2 SYGVKD.

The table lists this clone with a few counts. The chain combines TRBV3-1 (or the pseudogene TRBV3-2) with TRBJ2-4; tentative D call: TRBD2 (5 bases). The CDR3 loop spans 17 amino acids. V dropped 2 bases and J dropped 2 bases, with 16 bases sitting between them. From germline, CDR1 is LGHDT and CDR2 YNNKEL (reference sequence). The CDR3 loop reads CASSQMPGGWTKNIQYF. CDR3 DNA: TGTGCCAGCAGCCAAATGCCTGGCGGGTGGACCAAAAACATTCAGTACTTC.

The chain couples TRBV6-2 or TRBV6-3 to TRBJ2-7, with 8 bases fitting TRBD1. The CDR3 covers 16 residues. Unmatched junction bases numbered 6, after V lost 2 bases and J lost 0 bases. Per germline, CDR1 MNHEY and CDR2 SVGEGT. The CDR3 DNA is TGTGCCAGCAGTTACGTTTCAGGGGGCTCCTCCTACGAGCAGTACTTC. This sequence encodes CASSYVSGGSSYEQYF.

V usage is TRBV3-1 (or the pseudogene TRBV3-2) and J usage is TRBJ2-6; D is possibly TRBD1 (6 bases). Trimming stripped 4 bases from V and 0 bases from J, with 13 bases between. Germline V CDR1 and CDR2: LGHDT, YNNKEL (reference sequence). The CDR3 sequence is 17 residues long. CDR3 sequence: CASSRGTLPSGANVLTF. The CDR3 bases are TGTGCCAGCAGCCGGGGGACATTACCCTCTGGGGCCAACGTCCTGACTTTC.

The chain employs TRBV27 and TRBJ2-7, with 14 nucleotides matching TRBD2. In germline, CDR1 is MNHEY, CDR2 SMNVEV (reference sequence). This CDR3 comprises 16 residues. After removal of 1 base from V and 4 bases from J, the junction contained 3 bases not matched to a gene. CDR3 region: CASSLFGTSGSYEQYF. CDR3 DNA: TGTGCCAGCAGTTTATTCGGGACTAGCGGGAGTTACGAGCAGTACTTC.

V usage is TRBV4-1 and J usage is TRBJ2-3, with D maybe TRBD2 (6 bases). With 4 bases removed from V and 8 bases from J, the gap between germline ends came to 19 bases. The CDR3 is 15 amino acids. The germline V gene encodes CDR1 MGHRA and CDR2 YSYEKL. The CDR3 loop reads CASSLRAVADITQYF. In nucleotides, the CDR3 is TGCGCCAGCAGCCTCCGGGCGGTAGCGGATATTACGCAGTATTTT.

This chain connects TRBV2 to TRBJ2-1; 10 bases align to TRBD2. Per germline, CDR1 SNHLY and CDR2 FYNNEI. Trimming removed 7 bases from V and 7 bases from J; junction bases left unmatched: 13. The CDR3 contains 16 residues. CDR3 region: CASTIPGLASKNEQFF. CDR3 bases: TGTGCCAGCACAATCCCGGGACTAGCGAGTAAGAATGAGCAGTTCTTC.

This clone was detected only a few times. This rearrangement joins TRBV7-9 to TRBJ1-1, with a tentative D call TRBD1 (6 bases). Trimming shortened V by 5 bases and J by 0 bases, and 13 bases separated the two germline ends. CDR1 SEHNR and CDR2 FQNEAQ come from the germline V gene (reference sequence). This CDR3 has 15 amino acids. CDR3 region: CASSSGQTMNTEAFF. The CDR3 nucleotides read TGTGCCAGCAGCAGCGGACAGACTATGAACACTGAAGCTTTCTTT. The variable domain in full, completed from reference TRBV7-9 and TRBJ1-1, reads DTGVSQNPRHKITKRGQNVTFRCDPISEHNRLYWYRQTLGQGPEFLTYFQNEAQLEKSRLLSDRFSAERPKGSFSTLEIQRTEQGDSAMYLCASSSGQTMNTEAFFGQGTRLTVV.

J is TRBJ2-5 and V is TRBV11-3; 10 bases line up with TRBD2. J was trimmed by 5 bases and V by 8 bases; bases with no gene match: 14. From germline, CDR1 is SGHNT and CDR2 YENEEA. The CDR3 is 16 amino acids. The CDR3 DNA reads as TGTGCCAGCTCCAGGATCCTAGCGGGAGTATGGGAGACCCAGTACTTC. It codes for CASSRILAGVWETQYF.

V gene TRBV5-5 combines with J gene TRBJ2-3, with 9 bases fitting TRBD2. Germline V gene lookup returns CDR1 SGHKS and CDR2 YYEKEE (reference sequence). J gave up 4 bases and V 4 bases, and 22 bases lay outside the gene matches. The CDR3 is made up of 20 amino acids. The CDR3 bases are TGTGCCAGCAGCCACGCCGGGGCTAGCGGGACTGGGTTGAGAGCAGATACGCAGTATTTT. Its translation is CASSHAGASGTGLRADTQYF.

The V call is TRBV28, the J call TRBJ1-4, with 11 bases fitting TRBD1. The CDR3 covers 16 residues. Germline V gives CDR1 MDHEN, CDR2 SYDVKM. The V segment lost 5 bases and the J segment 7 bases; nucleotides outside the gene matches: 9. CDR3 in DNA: TGTGCCAGCAGTCCCCCGGGGACAGGGGGTCGTGAAAAACTGTTTTTT. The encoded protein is CASSPPGTGGREKLFF.

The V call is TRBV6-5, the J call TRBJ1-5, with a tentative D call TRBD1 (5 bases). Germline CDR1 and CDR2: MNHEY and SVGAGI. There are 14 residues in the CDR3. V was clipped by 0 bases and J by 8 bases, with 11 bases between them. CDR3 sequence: CASSYSGGGEPQHF. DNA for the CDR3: TGTGCCAGCAGTTACTCGGGGGGTGGTGAGCCCCAGCATTTT.